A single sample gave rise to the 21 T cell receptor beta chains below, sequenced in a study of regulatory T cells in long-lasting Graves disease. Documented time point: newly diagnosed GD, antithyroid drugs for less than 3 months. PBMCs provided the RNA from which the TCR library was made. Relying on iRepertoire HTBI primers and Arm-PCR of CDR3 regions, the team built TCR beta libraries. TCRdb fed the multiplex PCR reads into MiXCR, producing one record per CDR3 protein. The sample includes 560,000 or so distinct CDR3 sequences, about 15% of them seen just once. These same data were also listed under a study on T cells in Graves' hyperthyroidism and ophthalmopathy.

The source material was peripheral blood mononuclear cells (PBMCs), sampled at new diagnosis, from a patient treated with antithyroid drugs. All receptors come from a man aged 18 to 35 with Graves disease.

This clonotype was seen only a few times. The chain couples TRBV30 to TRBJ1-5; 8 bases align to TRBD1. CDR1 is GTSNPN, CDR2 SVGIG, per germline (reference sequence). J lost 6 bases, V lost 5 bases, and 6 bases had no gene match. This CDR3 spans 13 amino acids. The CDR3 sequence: CAWEDRVGQPQHF. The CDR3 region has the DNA TGTGCCTGGGAGGACAGGGTGGGTCAGCCCCAGCATTTT.

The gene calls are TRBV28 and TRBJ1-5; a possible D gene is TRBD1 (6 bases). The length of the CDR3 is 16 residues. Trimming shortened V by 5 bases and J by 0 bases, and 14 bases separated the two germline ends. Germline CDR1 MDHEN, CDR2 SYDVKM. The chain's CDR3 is CASSPGTQNSNQPQHF. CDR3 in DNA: TGTGCCAGCAGTCCCGGGACACAGAATAGCAATCAGCCCCAGCATTTT.

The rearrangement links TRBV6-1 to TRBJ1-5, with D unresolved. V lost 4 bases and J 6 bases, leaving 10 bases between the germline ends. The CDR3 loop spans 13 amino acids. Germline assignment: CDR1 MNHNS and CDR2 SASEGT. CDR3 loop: CASSAGIIQPQHF. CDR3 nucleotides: TGTGCCAGCAGTGCCGGGATTATTCAGCCCCAGCATTTT.

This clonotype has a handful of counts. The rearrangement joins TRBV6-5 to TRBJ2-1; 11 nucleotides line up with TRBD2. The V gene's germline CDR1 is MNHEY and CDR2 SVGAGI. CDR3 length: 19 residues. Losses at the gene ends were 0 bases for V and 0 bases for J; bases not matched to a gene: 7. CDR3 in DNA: TGTGCCAGCAGTTACTCGGCACTAGCGGGGGTTAGCTCCTACAATGAGCAGTTCTTC. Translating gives CASSYSALAGVSSYNEQFF.

The CDR3: CSGAESYNEQFF. Here the CDR3 DNA reads TGCAGCGGGGCGGAATCCTACAATGAGCAGTTCTTC. V usage is TRBV29-1 and J usage is TRBJ2-1; D ambiguous. Germline V gives CDR1 SQVTM, CDR2 ANQGSEA. The CDR3 is 12 amino acids. V lost 7 bases and J 1 base, leaving 8 bases between the germline ends.

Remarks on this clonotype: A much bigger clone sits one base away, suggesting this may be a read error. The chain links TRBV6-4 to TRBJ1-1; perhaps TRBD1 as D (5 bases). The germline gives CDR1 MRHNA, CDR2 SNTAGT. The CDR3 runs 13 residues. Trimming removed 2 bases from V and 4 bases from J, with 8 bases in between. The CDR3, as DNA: TGTGCCAGCAGTGACGGGGGGGGCACTGAAGCTTTCTTT. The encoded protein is CASSDGGGTEAFF.

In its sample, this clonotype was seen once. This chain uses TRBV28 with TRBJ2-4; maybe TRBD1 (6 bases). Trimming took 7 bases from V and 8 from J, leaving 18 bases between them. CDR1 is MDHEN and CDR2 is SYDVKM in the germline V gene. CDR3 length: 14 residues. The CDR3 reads CASTKPGVVYIQYF. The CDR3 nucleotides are TGTGCCAGCACAAAACCAGGGGTTGTGTACATTCAGTACTTC.

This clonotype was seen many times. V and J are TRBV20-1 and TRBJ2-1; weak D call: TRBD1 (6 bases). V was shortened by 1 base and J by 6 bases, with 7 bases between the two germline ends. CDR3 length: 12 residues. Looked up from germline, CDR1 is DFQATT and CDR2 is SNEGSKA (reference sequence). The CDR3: CSARVGGNEQFF. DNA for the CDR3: TGCAGTGCTAGAGTAGGGGGCAATGAGCAGTTCTTC.

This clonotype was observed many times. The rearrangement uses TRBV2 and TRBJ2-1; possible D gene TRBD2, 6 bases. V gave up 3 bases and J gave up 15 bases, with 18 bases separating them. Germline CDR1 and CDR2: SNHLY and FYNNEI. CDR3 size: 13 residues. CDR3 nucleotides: TGTGCCAGCAGTGATACTTTTGGGGACTCGCCGTTCTTC. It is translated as CASSDTFGDSPFF.

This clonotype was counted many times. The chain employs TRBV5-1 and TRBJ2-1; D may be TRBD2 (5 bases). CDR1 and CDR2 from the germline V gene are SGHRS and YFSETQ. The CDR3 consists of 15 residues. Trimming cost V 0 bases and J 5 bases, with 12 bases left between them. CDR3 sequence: CASSLGRLRDNEQFF. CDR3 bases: TGCGCCAGCAGCTTGGGTCGATTGAGGGACAATGAGCAGTTCTTC.

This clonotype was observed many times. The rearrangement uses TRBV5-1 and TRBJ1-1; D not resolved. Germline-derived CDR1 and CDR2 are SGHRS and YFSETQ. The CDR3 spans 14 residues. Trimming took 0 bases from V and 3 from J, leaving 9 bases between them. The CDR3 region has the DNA TGCGCCAGCAGCTTGGACAGCGAGTACACTGAAGCTTTCTTT. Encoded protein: CASSLDSEYTEAFF.

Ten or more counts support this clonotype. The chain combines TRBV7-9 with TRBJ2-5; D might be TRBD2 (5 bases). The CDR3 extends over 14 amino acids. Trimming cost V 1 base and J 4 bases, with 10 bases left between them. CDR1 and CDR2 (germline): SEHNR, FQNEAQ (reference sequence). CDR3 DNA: TGTGCCAGCAGCTTAGAAGTAGGAGGAGAGACCCAGTACTTC. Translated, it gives CASSLEVGGETQYF.

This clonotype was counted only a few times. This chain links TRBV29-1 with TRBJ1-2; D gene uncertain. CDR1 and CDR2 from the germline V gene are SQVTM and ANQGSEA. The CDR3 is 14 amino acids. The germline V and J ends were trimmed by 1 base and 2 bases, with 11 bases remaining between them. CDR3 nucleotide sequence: TGCAGCGTTGAAGTAGAACAGACAAACTATGGCTACACCTTC. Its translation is CSVEVEQTNYGYTF. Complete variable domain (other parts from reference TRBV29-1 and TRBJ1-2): SAVISQKPSRDICQRGTSLTIQCQVDSQVTMMFWYRQQPGQSLTLIATANQGSEATYESGFVIDKFPISRPNLTFSTLTVSNMSPEDSSIYLCSVEVEQTNYGYTFGSGTRLTVV.

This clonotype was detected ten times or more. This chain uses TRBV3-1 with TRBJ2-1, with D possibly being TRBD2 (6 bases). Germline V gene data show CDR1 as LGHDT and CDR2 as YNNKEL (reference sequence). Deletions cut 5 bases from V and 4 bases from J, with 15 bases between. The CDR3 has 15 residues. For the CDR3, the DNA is TGTGCCAGCAGCTGGACGGGAGAAGCTTACAATGAGCAGTTCTTC. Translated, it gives CASSWTGEAYNEQFF.

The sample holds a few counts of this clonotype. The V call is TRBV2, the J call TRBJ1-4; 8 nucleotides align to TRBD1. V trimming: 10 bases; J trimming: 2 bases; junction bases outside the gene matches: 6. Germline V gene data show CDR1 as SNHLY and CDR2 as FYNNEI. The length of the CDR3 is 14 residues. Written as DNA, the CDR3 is TGTGCCACTGGACAGGGCAGGACTAATGAAAAACTGTTTTTT. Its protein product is CATGQGRTNEKLFF.

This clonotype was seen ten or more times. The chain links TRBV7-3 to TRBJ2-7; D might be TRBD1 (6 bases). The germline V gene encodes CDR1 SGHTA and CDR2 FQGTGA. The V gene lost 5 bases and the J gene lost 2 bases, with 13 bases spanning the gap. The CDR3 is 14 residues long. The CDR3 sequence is CASSVGGSTYEQYF. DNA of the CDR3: TGTGCCAGCAGCGTAGGGGGTTCCACCTACGAGCAGTACTTC.

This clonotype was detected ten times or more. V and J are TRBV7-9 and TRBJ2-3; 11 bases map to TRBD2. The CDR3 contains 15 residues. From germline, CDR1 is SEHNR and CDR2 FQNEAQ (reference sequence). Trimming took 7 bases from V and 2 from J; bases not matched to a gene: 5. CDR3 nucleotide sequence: TGTGCCAGCACCCTGGGACTAGCGGCCACAGATACGCAGTATTTT. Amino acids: CASTLGLAATDTQYF.

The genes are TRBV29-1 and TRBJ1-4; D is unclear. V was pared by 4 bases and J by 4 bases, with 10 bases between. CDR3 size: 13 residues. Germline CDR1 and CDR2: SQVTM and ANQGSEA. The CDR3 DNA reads TGCAGCGTTGGGGCAGGAATTAATGAAAAACTGTTTTTT. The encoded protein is CSVGAGINEKLFF.

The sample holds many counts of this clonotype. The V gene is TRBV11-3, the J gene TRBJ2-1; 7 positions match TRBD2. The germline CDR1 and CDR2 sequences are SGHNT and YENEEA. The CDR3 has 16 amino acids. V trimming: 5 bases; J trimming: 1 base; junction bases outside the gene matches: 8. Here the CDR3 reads CASSGEGTPSYNEQFF. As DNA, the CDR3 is TGTGCCAGCAGCGGGGAGGGGACTCCTTCCTACAATGAGCAGTTCTTC.

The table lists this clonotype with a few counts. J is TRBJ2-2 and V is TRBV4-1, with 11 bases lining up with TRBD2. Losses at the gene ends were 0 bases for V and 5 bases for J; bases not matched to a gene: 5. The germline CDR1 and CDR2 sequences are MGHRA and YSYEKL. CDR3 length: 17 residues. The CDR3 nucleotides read TGCGCCAGCAGCCAAGATAGTCGGACTAGCGGGACCGGGGAGCTGTTTTTT. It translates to CASSQDSRTSGTGELFF.

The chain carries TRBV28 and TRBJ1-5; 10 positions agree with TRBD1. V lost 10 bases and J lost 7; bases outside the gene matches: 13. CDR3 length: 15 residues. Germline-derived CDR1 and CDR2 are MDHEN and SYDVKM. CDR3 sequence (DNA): TGTGCCATCCGGGACAGGGGTCCGGTCAGCCAGCCCCAGCATTTT. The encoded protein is CAIRDRGPVSQPQHF.